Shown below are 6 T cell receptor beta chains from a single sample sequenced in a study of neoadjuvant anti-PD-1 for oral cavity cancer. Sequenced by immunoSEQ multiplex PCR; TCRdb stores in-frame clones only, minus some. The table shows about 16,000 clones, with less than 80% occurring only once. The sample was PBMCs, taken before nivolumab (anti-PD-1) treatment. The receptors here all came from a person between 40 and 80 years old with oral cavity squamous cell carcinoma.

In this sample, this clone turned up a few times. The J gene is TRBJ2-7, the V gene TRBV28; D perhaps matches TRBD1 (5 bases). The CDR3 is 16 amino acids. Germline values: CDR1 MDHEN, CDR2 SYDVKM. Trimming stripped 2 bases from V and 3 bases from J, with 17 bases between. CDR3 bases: TGTGCCAGCAGTTTAACCCAACAGGCAGGTTACTACGAGCAGTACTTC. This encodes CASSLTQQAGYYEQYF.

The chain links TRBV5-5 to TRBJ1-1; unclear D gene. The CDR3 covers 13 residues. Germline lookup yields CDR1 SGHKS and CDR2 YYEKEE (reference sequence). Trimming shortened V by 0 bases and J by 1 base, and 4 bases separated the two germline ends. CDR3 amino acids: CASSLDRNTEAFF. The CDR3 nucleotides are TGTGCCAGCAGCTTGGACAGGAACACTGAAGCTTTCTTT.

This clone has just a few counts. The DNA for the CDR3 is TGTGCCAGCAGCGTATCCGGGACTAGCTCCGAGCAGTACTTC. Translating it yields CASSVSGTSSEQYF. This chain connects TRBV14 to TRBJ2-7; TRBD2 agrees at 9 bases. J was trimmed by 6 bases and V by 5 bases; bases with no gene match: 8. From germline, CDR1 is SGHDN and CDR2 FVKESK. This CDR3 spans 14 amino acids.

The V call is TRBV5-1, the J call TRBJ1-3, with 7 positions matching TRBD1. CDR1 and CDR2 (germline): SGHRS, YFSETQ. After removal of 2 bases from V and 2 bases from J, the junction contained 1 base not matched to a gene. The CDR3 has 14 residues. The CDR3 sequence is CASSLGTAGNTIYF. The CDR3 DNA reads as TGCGCCAGCAGCTTAGGGACAGCTGGAAACACCATATATTTT. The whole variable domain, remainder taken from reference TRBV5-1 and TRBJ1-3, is KAGVTQTPRYLIKTRGQQVTLSCSPISGHRSVSWYQQTPGQGLQFLFEYFSETQRNKGNFPGRFSGRQFSNSRSEMNVSTLELGDSALYLCASSLGTAGNTIYFGEGSWLTVV.

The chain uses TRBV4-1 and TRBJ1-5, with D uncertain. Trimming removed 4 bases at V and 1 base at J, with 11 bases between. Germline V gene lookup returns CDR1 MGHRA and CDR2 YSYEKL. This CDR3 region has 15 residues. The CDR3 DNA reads TGCGCCAGCAGCCTCCACTGGGAAAGCAATCAGCCCCAGCATTTT. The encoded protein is CASSLHWESNQPQHF.

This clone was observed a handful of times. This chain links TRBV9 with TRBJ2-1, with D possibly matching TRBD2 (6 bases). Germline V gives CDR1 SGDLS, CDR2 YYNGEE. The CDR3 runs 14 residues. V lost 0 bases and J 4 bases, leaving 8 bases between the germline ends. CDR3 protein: CASSVGGLYNEQFF. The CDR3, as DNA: TGTGCCAGCAGCGTAGGTGGACTATACAATGAGCAGTTCTTC.